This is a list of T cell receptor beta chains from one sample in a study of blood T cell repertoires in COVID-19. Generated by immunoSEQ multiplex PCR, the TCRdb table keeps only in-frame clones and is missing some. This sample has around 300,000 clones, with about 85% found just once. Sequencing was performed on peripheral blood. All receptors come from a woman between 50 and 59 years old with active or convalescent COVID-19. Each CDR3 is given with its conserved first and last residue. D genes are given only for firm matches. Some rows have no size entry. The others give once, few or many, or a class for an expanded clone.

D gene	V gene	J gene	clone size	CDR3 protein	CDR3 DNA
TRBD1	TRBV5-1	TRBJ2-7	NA	CASSLAYDRGAYEQYF	TGCGCCAGCAGCTTGGCCTACGACAGGGGTGCATACGAGCAGTACTTC
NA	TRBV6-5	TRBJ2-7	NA	CASSTQGPGVVEQYF	TGTGCCAGCAGTACCCAGGGTCCAGGGGTGGTTGAGCAGTACTTC
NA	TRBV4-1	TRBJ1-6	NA	CASRQTGNSPLHF	TGCGCCAGCAGACAAACAGGGAATTCACCCCTCCACTTT
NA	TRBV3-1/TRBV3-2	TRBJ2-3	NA	CASSQDLTPTDTQYF	TGTGCCAGCAGCCAAGATTTGACTCCCACAGATACGCAGTATTTT
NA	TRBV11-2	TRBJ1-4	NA	CASSSGLNEKLFF	TGTGCCAGCAGCTCGGGTCTCAATGAAAAACTGTTTTTT
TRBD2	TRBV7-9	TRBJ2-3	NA	CASSFGLAARGDTQYF	TGTGCCAGCAGTTTTGGACTAGCGGCCCGGGGAGATACGCAGTATTTT
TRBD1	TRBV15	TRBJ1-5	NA	CATSRDVGTGANQPQHF	TGTGCCACCAGCAGAGATGTCGGGACAGGGGCTAATCAGCCCCAGCATTTT
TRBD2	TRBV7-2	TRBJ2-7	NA	CASSLLIRGREPEQYF	TGTGCCAGCAGCTTATTGATCAGAGGGCGGGAGCCCGAGCAGTACTTC
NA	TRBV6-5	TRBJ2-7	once	CASIKNPGVFEQYF	TGTGCCAGCATAAAAAATCCGGGGGTGTTCGAGCAGTACTTC
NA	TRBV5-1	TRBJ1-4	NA	CASSPTPIRDTLEKLFF	TGCGCCAGCAGCCCGACTCCAATCCGGGACACCCTTGAAAAACTGTTTTTT
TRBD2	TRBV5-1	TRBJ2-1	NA	CASSFLPLSGSSYNEQFF	TGCGCCAGCAGCTTCCTCCCCCTTAGCGGGAGCTCCTACAATGAGCAGTTCTTC
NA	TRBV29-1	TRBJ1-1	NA	CSVGEWNTEAFF	TGCAGCGTTGGGGAGTGGAACACTGAAGCTTTCTTT
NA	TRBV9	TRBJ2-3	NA	CASRAQVADTQYF	TGTGCCAGCAGAGCCCAGGTTGCAGATACGCAGTATTTT
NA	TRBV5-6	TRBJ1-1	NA	CASSLMGRPNAEAFF	TGTGCCAGCAGCTTGATGGGGCGGCCGAACGCTGAAGCTTTCTTT
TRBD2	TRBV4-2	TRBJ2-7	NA	CASSQGSGRYEQYF	TGTGCCAGCAGCCAAGGTAGCGGGAGGTACGAGCAGTACTTC
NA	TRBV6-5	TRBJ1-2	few	CASSPSRGGTYGYTF	TGTGCCAGCAGTCCATCCCGTGGAGGTACCTATGGCTACACCTTC